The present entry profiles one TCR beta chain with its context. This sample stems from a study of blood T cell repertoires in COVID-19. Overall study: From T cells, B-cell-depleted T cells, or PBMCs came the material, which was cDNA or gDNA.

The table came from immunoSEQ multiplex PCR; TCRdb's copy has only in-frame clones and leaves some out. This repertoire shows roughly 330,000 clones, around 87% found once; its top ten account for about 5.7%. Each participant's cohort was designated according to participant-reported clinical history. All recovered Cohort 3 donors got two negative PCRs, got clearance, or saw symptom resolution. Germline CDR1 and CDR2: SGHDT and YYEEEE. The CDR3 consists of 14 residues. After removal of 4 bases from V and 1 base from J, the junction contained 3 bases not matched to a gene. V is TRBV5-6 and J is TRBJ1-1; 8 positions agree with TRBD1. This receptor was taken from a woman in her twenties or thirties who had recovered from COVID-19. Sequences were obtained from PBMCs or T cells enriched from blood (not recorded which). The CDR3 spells CASSVGQANTEAFF. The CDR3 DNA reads TGTGCCAGCAGCGTGGGACAGGCGAACACTGAAGCTTTCTTT. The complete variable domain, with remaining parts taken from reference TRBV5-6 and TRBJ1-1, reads DAGVTQSPTHLIKTRGQQVTLRCSPKSGHDTVSWYQQALGQGPQFIFQYYEEEERQRGNFPDRFSGHQFPNYSSELNVNALLLGDSALYLCASSVGQANTEAFFGQGTRLTVV.